These 5 T cell receptor beta chains originate from one sample sequenced in a study of PD-L1 blockade in urothelial cancer. Only in-frame clones appear in the TCRdb table, and some are missing; sequencing was by immunoSEQ multiplex PCR. The repertoire holds about 45,000 clones, with around 80% as singletons. Time point denoted: peripheral blood 6 weeks after treatment start. The sequencing used PBMCs, collected around atezolizumab (anti-PD-L1) treatment. The receptors come from a man between 60 and 75 years old with urothelial cancer.

The chain links TRBV28 to TRBJ1-1, with 9 nucleotides matching TRBD1. The CDR3 covers 16 residues. Germline V gene sequence: CDR1 MDHEN, CDR2 SYDVKM. V lost 3 bases and J lost 1; bases outside the gene matches: 6. The CDR3 sequence: CASSFPGTGRNTEAFF. For the CDR3, the DNA is TGTGCCAGCAGTTTCCCTGGGACAGGGAGGAACACTGAAGCTTTCTTT.

The chain recombines TRBV6-4 with TRBJ2-4; 7 bases map to TRBD1. This CDR3 has 16 amino acids. CDR1 and CDR2 from the germline V gene are MRHNA and SNTAGT. V lost 8 bases, J lost 0 bases, and 10 bases stayed unmatched. The CDR3 DNA sequence: TGTGCCAGCCCGGGACAGCAAAGGCTAGCCAAAAACATTCAGTACTTC. This gives the protein CASPGQQRLAKNIQYF.

The chain carries TRBV28 and TRBJ1-2; 9 positions agree with TRBD1. With 6 bases clipped from V and 5 bases from J, the junction kept 13 bases outside the gene matches. This CDR3 spans 16 amino acids. CDR1 and CDR2 from the germline V gene are MDHEN and SYDVKM. CDR3 DNA sequence: TGTGCCAGCAGCCTTTCTACAGGGGGCGCAGGGTATGGCTACACCTTC. This gives the protein CASSLSTGGAGYGYTF.

The rearrangement uses TRBV27 and TRBJ2-7; D is possibly TRBD1 (5 bases). Looked up from germline, CDR1 is MNHEY and CDR2 is SMNVEV (reference sequence). The CDR3 loop spans 14 amino acids. V lost 0 bases to trimming and J lost 1 base, with 7 bases between them. CDR3 nucleotides: TGTGCCAGCAGTTTATCCCCAGGGTCCTACGAGCAGTACTTC. Amino acids: CASSLSPGSYEQYF.

This clone appeared a single time. The gene calls are TRBV6-1 and TRBJ1-1; D gene unclear. Trimming cost V 3 bases and J 12 bases, with 11 bases left between them. CDR1 is MNHNS, CDR2 SASEGT, per germline. This CDR3 comprises 11 residues. The CDR3 DNA sequence: TGTGCCAGCAGTGAGGCAGTTCAGACTTTCTTT. It translates to CASSEAVQTFF.